This entry describes one T cell receptor (beta chain). Antigen: not known. The data were taken from a study of graft-versus-host responses after intestinal transplantation. Study-level information: Multivisceral, liver-intestinal, or isolated intestinal transplants were given to recipients. Uniformly, recipients were administered anti-thymocyte globulin induction with subsequent tacrolimus and steroids for approximately 3 years. Study-level findings and limits: GvH clones were found in recipient marrow; some appeared first in ileum or blood.

Some clones are missing from TCRdb's copy, which holds only in-frame ones; the method was immunoSEQ multiplex PCR. The profile covers 90,000 to 150,000 clones, with approximately 95% appearing a single time and about 0.11% taken by the ten largest. Trimming removed 3 bases from V and 4 bases from J; junction bases left unmatched: 5. Germline V gene sequence: CDR1 SGHRS, CDR2 YFSETQ. CDR3 size: 15 residues. This sequence was found in a human donor who received an intestinal transplant. Sequences were derived from unstimulated CD4+ T cells sorted from spleen or lymph node cells, sampled before intestinal transplant. V and J are TRBV5-1 and TRBJ2-1, with 9 positions matching TRBD1. CDR3 loop: CASSSGTGTYNEQFF. The CDR3 DNA follows: TGCGCCAGCAGCTCCGGGACAGGGACATACAATGAGCAGTTCTTC.